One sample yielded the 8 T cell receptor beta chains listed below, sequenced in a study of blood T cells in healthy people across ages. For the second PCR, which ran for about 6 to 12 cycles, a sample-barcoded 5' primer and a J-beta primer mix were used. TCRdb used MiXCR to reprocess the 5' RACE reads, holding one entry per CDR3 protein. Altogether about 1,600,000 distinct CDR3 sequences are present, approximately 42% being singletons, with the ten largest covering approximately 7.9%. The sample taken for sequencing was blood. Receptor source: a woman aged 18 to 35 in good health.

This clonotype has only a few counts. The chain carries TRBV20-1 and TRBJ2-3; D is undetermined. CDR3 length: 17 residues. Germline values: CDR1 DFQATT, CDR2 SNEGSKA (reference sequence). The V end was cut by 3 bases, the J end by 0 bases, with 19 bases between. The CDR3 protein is CSASPFRGASSTDTQYF. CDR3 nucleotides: TGCAGTGCTAGTCCCTTTCGAGGCGCGTCTAGCACAGATACGCAGTATTTT.

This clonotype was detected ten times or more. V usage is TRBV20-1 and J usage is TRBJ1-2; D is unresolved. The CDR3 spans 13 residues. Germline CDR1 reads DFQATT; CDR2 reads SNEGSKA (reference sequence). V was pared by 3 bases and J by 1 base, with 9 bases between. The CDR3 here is CSASDQNNYGYTF. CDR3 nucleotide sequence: TGCAGTGCTAGCGATCAGAATAACTATGGCTACACCTTC.

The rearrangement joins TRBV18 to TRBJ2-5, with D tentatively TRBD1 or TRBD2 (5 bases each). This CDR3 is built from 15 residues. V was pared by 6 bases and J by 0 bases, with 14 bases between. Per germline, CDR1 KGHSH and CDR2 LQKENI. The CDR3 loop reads CASSLEGTDQETQYF. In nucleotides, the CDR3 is TGTGCCAGCTCGCTTGAAGGGACGGACCAAGAGACCCAGTACTTC. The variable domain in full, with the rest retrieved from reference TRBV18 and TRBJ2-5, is NAGVMQNPRHLVRRRGQEARLRCSPMKGHSHVYWYRQLPEEGLKFMVYLQKENIIDESGMPKERFSAEFPKEGPSILRIQQVVRGDSAAYFCASSLEGTDQETQYFGPGTRLLVL.

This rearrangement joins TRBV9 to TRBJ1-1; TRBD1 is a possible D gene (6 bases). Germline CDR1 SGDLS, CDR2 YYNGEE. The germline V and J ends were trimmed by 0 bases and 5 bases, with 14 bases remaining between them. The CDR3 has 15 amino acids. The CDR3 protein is CASSVEGGGRTEAFF. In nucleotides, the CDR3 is TGTGCCAGCAGCGTAGAAGGAGGGGGACGAACTGAAGCTTTCTTT.

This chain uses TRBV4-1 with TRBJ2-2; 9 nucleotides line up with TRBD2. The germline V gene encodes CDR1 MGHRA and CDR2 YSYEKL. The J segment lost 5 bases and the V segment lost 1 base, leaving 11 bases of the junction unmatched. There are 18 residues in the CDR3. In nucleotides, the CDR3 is TGCGCCAGCAGCCAAGGAACTAGCGGGCTCCTCTGGACCGGGGAGCTGTTTTTT. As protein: CASSQGTSGLLWTGELFF.

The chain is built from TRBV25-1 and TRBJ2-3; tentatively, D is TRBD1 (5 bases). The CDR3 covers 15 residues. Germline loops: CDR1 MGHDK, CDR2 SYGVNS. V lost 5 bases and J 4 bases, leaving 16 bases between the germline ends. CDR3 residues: CASSQPGLGADTQYF. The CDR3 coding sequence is TGTGCCAGCAGTCAACCGGGCCTAGGGGCAGATACGCAGTATTTT.

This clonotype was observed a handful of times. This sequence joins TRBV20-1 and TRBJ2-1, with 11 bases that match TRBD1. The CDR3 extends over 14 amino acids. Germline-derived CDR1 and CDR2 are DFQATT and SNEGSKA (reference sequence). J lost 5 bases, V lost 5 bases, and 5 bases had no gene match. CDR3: CSAAGTGGDNEQFF. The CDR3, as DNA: TGCAGTGCTGCCGGGACAGGGGGTGACAATGAGCAGTTCTTC.

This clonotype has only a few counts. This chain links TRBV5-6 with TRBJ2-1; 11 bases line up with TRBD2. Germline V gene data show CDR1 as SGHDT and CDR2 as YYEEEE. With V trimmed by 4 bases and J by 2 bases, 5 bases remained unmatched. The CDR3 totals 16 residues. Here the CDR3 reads CASSGRLAGTYNEQFF. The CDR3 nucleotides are TGTGCCAGCAGCGGACGACTAGCGGGAACCTACAATGAGCAGTTCTTC.